These 14 T cell receptor beta chains came from one sample sequenced in a study of T-cell memory formation after mild COVID-19. TCRdb reprocessed the 5' RACE reads via MiXCR and lists one record per CDR3 protein. Of roughly 40,000 distinct CDR3 sequences in the sample, 7.3% were seen once. Sequences were obtained from PBMCs or a T cell subset sorted from them (not recorded which). The receptors were gathered from a man younger than 35 who had mild COVID-19 (a few samples of this study predate the infection). Cell type and time point are not known.

This clonotype was observed a few times. V and J are TRBV20-1 and TRBJ2-5, with D unresolved. This CDR3 has 11 residues. Deletions cut 0 bases from V and 4 bases from J, with 3 bases between. Germline V gene lookup returns CDR1 DFQATT and CDR2 SNEGSKA (reference sequence). CDR3 loop: CSAREGETQYF. Here the CDR3 DNA reads TGCAGTGCTAGAGAAGGAGAGACCCAGTACTTC.

The gene calls are TRBV6-6 and TRBJ1-2; possible D gene TRBD1, 5 bases. The germline V gene encodes CDR1 MNHNY and CDR2 SVGAGI (reference sequence). There are 14 residues in the CDR3. DNA for the CDR3: TGTGTAACCCTCCAGCGGGCGGCAGGGAGAGGCTACACCTTC. Amino acids: CVTLQRAAGRGYTF.

This clonotype was seen repeatedly, ten times or more. This rearrangement joins TRBV7-8 to TRBJ2-4, with 8 bases aligning to TRBD2. V shed 5 bases and J 13 bases; nucleotides not matched to a gene: 10. CDR3 length: 13 amino acids. The germline gives CDR1 SGHVS, CDR2 FQNEAQ. The CDR3 DNA reads TGTGCCAGCAGCCTCGGGGGGGCCCGGTTCCAGTACTTC. Translated: CASSLGGARFQYF.

Many counts were recorded for this clonotype. The rearrangement joins TRBV5-1 to TRBJ2-2, with D perhaps matching TRBD1 or TRBD2 (5 bases each). Germline V gene sequence: CDR1 SGHRS, CDR2 YFSETQ. V was trimmed by 5 bases and J by 1 base, leaving 12 bases between them. This CDR3 contains 15 residues. The CDR3 is CASRRDPGNTGELFF. The CDR3 DNA reads TGCGCCAGCAGGAGGGACCCGGGGAACACCGGGGAGCTGTTTTTT.

This clonotype was seen a few times. This rearrangement joins TRBV12-3 or TRBV12-4 to TRBJ2-5; D may be TRBD1 (5 bases). CDR3 size: 15 residues. V lost 2 bases to trimming and J lost 7 bases, with 17 bases between them. The CDR3 sequence: CASSLQGHLVGTQYF. DNA for the CDR3: TGTGCCAGCAGTTTACAGGGCCACCTTGTAGGGACCCAGTACTTC.

This clonotype occurred many times. The rearrangement uses TRBV20-1 and TRBJ2-3; the D call may be TRBD1 or TRBD2 (6 bases each). Germline CDR1 DFQATT, CDR2 SNEGSKA (reference sequence). CDR3 length: 14 residues. V lost 4 bases and J lost 1, with 12 bases in between. The CDR3 DNA follows: TGCAGTGCTATAAGGGGGGTGGGCACAGATACGCAGTATTTT. As protein: CSAIRGVGTDTQYF.

There are a few counts of this clonotype. This chain uses TRBV5-1 with TRBJ2-2; 7 nucleotides align to TRBD2. Unmatched junction bases numbered 9, after V lost 4 bases and J lost 6 bases. The CDR3 is made up of 15 amino acids. Germline CDR1 and CDR2: SGHRS and YFSETQ. CDR3 residues: CASSGSRGESGELFF. CDR3 in DNA: TGCGCCAGCAGCGGCTCCCGGGGGGAATCCGGGGAGCTGTTTTTT.

This clonotype appeared many times. The genes are TRBV5-1 and TRBJ2-5; maybe TRBD1 (6 bases). The V gene lost 5 bases and the J gene lost 1 base, with 15 bases spanning the gap. CDR3 length: 15 amino acids. Germline CDR1 is SGHRS and CDR2 is YFSETQ. CDR3 coding DNA: TGCGCCAGCAGGCGTGTTGGGGGCACCCAAGAGACCCAGTACTTC. Translation gives CASRRVGGTQETQYF.

This clonotype was observed at least ten times. The V and J genes are TRBV12-3 or TRBV12-4 and TRBJ1-2, with no clear D. CDR3 size: 13 residues. Trimming shortened V by 4 bases and J by 5 bases, and 11 bases separated the two germline ends. CDR3 in amino acids: CASSSGPGYGYTF. The CDR3 DNA reads TGTGCCAGCAGTTCCGGGCCCGGATATGGCTACACCTTC.

The chain links TRBV5-1 to TRBJ1-1; possibly TRBD1 for D (5 bases). Germline V CDR1 and CDR2: SGHRS, YFSETQ. The CDR3 has 16 residues. Trimming cost V 0 bases and J 4 bases, with 16 bases left between them. CDR3 DNA sequence: TGCGCCAGCAGCTTGGACGGGGCCCAACGAGGCACTGAAGCTTTCTTT. It encodes CASSLDGAQRGTEAFF.

There are many counts of this clonotype. V is TRBV20-1 and J is TRBJ1-5; 7 positions agree with TRBD1. Germline-derived CDR1 and CDR2 are DFQATT and SNEGSKA (reference sequence). J gave up 4 bases and V 5 bases, and 2 bases lay outside the gene matches. The CDR3 sequence is 12 residues long. DNA for the CDR3: TGCAGTGCTCGGACAGGTAATCAGCCCCAGCATTTT. Its protein is CSARTGNQPQHF.

This clonotype was detected a few times. This chain links TRBV20-1 with TRBJ1-1; a possible D gene is TRBD1 (6 bases). Germline V CDR1 and CDR2: DFQATT, SNEGSKA (reference sequence). This CDR3 is 15 amino acids long. V was clipped by 0 bases and J by 6 bases, with 17 bases between them. The CDR3 coding sequence is TGCAGTGCTAGAGACCTAAACCAGGGGTGGCCTGAAGCTTTCTTT. It encodes CSARDLNQGWPEAFF.

This clonotype was detected ten times or more. The chain recombines TRBV19 with TRBJ2-2; no firm D call. Trimming stripped 5 bases from V and 6 bases from J, with 10 bases between. CDR1 is LNHDA, CDR2 SQIVND, per germline (reference sequence). This CDR3 has 13 amino acids. The DNA for the CDR3 is TGTGCCAGTAGTGAAAGTAGGGCCGGGGAGCTGTTTTTT. Translated: CASSESRAGELFF.

V usage is TRBV6-5 and J usage is TRBJ2-1; no firm D call. The length of the CDR3 is 14 residues. V gave up 4 bases and J gave up 6 bases, with 13 bases separating them. Germline lookup yields CDR1 MNHEY and CDR2 SVGAGI. The chain's CDR3 is CASSWGFSVNEQFF. CDR3 bases: TGTGCCAGCAGTTGGGGATTTTCAGTCAATGAGCAGTTCTTC.